The 11 T cell receptor beta chains given below trace back to one sample, sequenced in a study of CD8+ T cells in alopecia areata. Extracted RNA was reverse transcribed into cDNA, the sequencing template. Some clones are missing from TCRdb's copy, which holds only in-frame ones; the method was immunoSEQ multiplex PCR. The table includes 150,000 or so clones, around 47% detected once. The sequencing sample was made of CD4+ T cells sorted from blood. The receptors stem from a human donor with alopecia areata.

The chain uses TRBV10-3 and TRBJ2-7; 12 positions agree with TRBD1. Germline V gives CDR1 ENHRY, CDR2 SYGVKD. With 6 bases clipped from V and 7 bases from J, the junction kept 10 bases outside the gene matches. CDR3 length: 15 residues. CDR3 protein: CAIREAGTGGAEQYF. The CDR3, as DNA: TGTGCCATCAGGGAAGCCGGGACAGGGGGCGCGGAGCAGTACTTC.

This chain links TRBV4-1 with TRBJ1-1; possible D gene TRBD1, 5 bases. The CDR3 runs 15 residues. The V gene's germline CDR1 is MGHRA and CDR2 YSYEKL. V lost 1 base to trimming and J lost 0 bases, with 9 bases between them. CDR3 sequence: CASSQGGLMNTEAFF. The CDR3 DNA reads TGCGCCAGCAGCCAAGGGGGCCTCATGAACACTGAAGCTTTCTTT.

This clone has more than one count but fewer than ten. The V call is TRBV29-1, the J call TRBJ2-1; the match to TRBD2 covers 12 bases. The J segment lost 6 bases and the V segment lost 1 base, leaving 4 bases of the junction unmatched. The CDR3 runs 15 residues. The V gene's germline CDR1 is SQVTM and CDR2 ANQGSEA. The CDR3 sequence is CSVEGGLAGTNEQFF. The CDR3 DNA follows: TGCAGCGTTGAAGGCGGACTAGCGGGGACCAATGAGCAGTTCTTC.

A word on this clone: The sample holds other DNA sequences that translate to the same CDR3. V usage is TRBV7-9 and J usage is TRBJ2-7; TRBD1 matches at 7 bases. Germline V lookup: CDR1 SEHNR, CDR2 FQNEAQ (reference sequence). This CDR3 has 13 amino acids. V was pared by 3 bases and J by 3 bases, with 2 bases of the junction left unmatched. In DNA, the CDR3 is TGTGCCAGCAGCTTGGGACAGCTCTACGAGCAGTACTTC. Amino acids: CASSLGQLYEQYF.

This chain connects TRBV7-2 to TRBJ1-1; D is possibly TRBD1 (5 bases). CDR3 size: 17 residues. Germline CDR1 and CDR2: SGHTA and FQGNSA. V was pared by 5 bases and J by 4 bases, with 23 bases between. The DNA of the CDR3 is TGTGCCAGCAGCCGACCGGGACTTCTTATACGGGGCACTGAAGCTTTCTTT. Encoded protein: CASSRPGLLIRGTEAFF.

This clone appeared a few times. The J gene is TRBJ2-1, the V gene TRBV5-1; D not resolved. The CDR3 is 15 amino acids. Germline V gene sequence: CDR1 SGHRS, CDR2 YFSETQ. V was trimmed by 0 bases and J by 3 bases, leaving 10 bases between them. CDR3 in amino acids: CASSLASTDYNEQFF. For the CDR3, the DNA is TGCGCCAGCAGCTTGGCTTCTACCGACTACAATGAGCAGTTCTTC.

V is TRBV30 and J is TRBJ2-3, with TRBD2 matching 9 bases. With 2 bases clipped from V and 7 bases from J, the junction kept 10 bases outside the gene matches. Germline loops: CDR1 GTSNPN, CDR2 SVGIG (reference sequence). There are 15 residues in the CDR3. The CDR3 here is CAWSRAGGLRHTQYF. CDR3 bases: TGTGCCTGGAGTAGGGCGGGAGGGCTTCGTCATACGCAGTATTTT.

This clone was found a few times. The chain employs TRBV11-3 and TRBJ1-2; 7 positions match TRBD1. V shed 5 bases, J shed 4 bases, and the junction held 10 bases outside the gene matches. The CDR3 length is 15 residues. Germline V CDR1 and CDR2: SGHNT, YENEEA. The CDR3 loop is CASSVDRVTSYGYTF. CDR3 bases: TGTGCCAGCAGCGTCGACAGGGTTACCTCCTATGGCTACACCTTC.

The V and J genes are TRBV7-2 and TRBJ2-7; TRBD2 aligns across 10 bases. Germline trimming cut 5 bases from V and 4 bases from J; bases unmatched to any gene: 11. The germline V gene encodes CDR1 SGHTA and CDR2 FQGNSA. The CDR3 is 16 amino acids. CDR3 sequence reads: CASSPPPASGRYEQYF. The DNA of the CDR3 is TGTGCCAGCAGCCCGCCGCCCGCTAGCGGGAGATACGAGCAGTACTTC.

In nucleotides, the CDR3 is TGCAGCACCCGGACTAGCGGGGTCTACAATGAGCAGTTCTTC. Protein: CSTRTSGVYNEQFF. The V gene is TRBV29-1, the J gene TRBJ2-1; 12 bases are shared with TRBD2. The CDR3 runs to 14 residues. The trim removed 8 bases at V and 3 bases at J, leaving 5 bases unmatched. The germline V gene has CDR1 SQVTM and CDR2 ANQGSEA.

The chain combines TRBV5-4 with TRBJ2-5, with 10 bases aligning to TRBD2. Germline CDR1 is SGHNT and CDR2 is YYREEE (reference sequence). This CDR3 region has 15 residues. V shed 0 bases, J shed 5 bases, and the junction held 4 bases outside the gene matches. The CDR3 loop reads CASSLVPSGSETQYF. The CDR3 DNA is TGTGCCAGCAGCTTGGTCCCTAGCGGGAGTGAGACCCAGTACTTC.